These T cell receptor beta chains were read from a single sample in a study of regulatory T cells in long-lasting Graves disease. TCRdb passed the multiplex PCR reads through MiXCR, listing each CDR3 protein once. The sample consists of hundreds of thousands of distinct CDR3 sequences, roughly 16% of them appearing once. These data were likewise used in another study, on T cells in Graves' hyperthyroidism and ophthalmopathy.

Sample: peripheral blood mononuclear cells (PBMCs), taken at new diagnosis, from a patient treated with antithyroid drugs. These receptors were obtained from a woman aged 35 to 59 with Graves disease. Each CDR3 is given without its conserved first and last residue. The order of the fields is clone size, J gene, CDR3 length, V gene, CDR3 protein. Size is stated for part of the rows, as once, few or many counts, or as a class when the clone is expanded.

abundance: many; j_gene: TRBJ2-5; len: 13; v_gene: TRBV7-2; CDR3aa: ASSLDGGGGKTQY
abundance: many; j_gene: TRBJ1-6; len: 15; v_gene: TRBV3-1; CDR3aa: ASSPGTGSSYNSPLH
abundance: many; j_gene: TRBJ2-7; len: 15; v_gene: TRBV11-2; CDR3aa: ASSIGGVGGAGDEQY
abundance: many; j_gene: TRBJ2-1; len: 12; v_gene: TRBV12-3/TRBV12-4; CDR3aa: ASTTIRGGDEQF
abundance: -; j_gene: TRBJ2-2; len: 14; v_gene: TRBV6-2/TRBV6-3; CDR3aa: ASSEWDRDTTGELF
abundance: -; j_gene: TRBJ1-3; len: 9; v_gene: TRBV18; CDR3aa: ASSPGDTIY
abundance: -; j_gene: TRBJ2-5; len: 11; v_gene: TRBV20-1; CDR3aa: SARWDGQETQY
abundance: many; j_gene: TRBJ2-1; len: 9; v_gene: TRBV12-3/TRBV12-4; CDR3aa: ASSPDRKQF
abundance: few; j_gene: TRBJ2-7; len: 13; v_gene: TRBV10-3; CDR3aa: AISERPAPRDEQY
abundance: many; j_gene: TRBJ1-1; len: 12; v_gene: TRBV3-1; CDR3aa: ASTLNRENTEAF
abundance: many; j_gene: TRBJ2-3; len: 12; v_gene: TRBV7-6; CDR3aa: ASSYNRGRDTQY
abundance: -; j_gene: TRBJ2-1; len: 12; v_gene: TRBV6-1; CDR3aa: ASSLTGRYNEQF
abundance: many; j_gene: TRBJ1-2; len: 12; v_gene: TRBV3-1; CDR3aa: ASTTRGGNYGYT
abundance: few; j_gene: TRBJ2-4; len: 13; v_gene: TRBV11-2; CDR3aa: ASSPTGRDKNIQY
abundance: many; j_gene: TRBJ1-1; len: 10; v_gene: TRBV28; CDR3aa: ASHNLWLEAF
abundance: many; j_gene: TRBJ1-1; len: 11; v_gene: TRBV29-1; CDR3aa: SVGGGRVSEAF
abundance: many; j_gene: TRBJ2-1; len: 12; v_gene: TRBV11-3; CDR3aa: ASGPGPHADEQF
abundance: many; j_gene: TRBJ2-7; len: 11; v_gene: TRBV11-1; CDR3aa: ASSRTGDYEQY
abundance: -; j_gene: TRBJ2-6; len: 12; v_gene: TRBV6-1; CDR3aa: ASRQGYGANVLT
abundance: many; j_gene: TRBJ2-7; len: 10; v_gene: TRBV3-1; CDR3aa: ASSPTSYEQY
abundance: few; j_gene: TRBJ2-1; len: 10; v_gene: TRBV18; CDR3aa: ASSAGVLEQF
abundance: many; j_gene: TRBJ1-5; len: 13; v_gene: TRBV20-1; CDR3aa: SASGRASSNQPQH
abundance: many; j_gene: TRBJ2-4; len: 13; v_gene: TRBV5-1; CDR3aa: ASSLAVGSGNIQY
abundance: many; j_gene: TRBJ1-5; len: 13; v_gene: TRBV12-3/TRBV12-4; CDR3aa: ASSLAPGQSQPQH
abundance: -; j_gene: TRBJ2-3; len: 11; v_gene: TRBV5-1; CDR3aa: ASSLDGLNTQY
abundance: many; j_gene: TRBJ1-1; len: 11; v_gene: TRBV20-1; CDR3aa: SAREHANTEAF
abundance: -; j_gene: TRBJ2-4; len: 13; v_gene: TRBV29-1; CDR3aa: SVDPSDRGVNIQY
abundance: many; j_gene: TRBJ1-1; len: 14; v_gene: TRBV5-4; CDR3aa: ASSLARQGWNTEAF
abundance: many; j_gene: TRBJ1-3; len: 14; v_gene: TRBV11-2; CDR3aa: ASSLVAISSGNTIY
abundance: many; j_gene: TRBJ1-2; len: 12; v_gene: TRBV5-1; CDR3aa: ASSLRGHNYGYT
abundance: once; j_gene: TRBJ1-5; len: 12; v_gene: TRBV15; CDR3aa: ATSGTRGNQPQH
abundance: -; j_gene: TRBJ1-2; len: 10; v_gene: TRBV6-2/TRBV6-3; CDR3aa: ASGGTARGYT
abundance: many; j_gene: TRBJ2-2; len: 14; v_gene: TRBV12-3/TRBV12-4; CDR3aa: ASSLVRGLNTGELF
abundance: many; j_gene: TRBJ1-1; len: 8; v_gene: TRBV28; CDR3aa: ASSEQRAF
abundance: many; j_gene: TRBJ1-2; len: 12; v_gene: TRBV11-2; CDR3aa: ASSLGLEGYGYT
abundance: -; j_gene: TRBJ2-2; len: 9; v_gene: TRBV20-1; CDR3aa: SARDAGELF
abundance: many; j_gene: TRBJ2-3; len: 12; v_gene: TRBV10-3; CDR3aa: AISETGNTDTQY
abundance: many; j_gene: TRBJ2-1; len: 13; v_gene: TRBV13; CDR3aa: ASTLRPQGYNEQF
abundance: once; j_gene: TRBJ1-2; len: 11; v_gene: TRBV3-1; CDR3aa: ASSQTGLGGYT
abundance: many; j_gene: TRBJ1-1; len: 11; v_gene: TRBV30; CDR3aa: AWSVQVNTEAF